This T cell receptor beta chain was recorded in a study of T cell responses to AZD1222 COVID-19 vaccine. Study-wide findings and caveats: No repertoire was sampled before or during the peak T cell response, only after it.

Generated by immunoSEQ multiplex PCR, the TCRdb table keeps only in-frame clones and is missing some. The sample shows 65,000 to 80,000 clones, about four fifths of them seen only once. With 1 base clipped from V and 15 bases from J, the junction kept 3 bases outside the gene matches. Germline-derived CDR1 and CDR2 are SGHAT and FQNNGV. The CDR3 is made up of 11 amino acids. The count of this clone is one. What it recognizes is unknown. The chain couples TRBV11-2 to TRBJ2-1; 7 bases align to TRBD2. The sequenced sample was peripheral blood, obtained 28 days after the second AZD1222 dose. The sequence was obtained from an adult who received the AZD1222 COVID-19 vaccine. CDR3 residues: CASSLVGTTFF. The CDR3 DNA reads as TGTGCCAGCAGCTTAGTTGGGACTACGTTCTTC.